This T cell receptor (beta chain) is drawn from a study of shared clonotypes between healthy human individuals. Overall study results and limits: Sequencing depth was expected to affect clonotype sharing among donors.

Several immunoSEQ plates held equal portions of the genomic DNA taken from each subset. Authors' analysis steps: Owing to the provision of junction-only sequences devoid of quality scores by immunoSEQ, filtering differed. TCRdb's copy holds only in-frame clones and misses some; the assay was immunoSEQ multiplex PCR. V and J calls plus clone size are reproduced from that table; the DNA served to infer D and trimming. The data contain approximately 2.4 million clones, approximately 94% of them singletons. For this clone: Its antigen is still unknown.

V was shortened by 7 bases and J by 5 bases, with 10 bases between the two germline ends. This CDR3 region has 11 residues. CDR1 and CDR2 from the germline V gene are GTSNPN and SVGIG (reference sequence). The receptor comes from a man aged 18 to 30 in good health. Sequences were obtained from naive CD4+ T cells sorted from blood. Subset: CD45RA+ positively selected. The chain is built from TRBV30 and TRBJ2-3; D gene ambiguous. DNA for the CDR3: TGTGCCTCCACTGTGGGAGATACGCAGTATTTT. Translation: CASTVGDTQYF.